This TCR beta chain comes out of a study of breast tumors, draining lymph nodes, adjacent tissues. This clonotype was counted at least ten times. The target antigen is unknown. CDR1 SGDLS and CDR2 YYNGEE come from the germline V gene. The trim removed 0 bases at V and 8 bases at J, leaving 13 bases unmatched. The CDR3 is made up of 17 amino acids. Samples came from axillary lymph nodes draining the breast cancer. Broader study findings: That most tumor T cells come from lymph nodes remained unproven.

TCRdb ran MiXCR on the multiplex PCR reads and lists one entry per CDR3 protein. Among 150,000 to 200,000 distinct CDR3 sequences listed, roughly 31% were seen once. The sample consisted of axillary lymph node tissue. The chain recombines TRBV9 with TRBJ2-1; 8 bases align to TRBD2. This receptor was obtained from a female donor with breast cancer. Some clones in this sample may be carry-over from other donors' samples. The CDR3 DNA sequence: TGTGCCAGCAGCGTAGTAGTAGGGGGGACTAGTTTGGATGAGCAGTTCTTC. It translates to CASSVVVGGTSLDEQFF.